This T cell receptor (beta chain) was captured by sequencing in a study of read filtering for tumor transcriptome and immune sequencing. Study overall: TCR-mapped reads were about 3.5 to 10.27 million with IR-seq versus roughly 80 to 1273 with RNA-seq.

The library was built from roughly 400 ng RNA with molecular barcoded adaptors for alpha/delta and beta/gamma chains. Each CDR3 protein is one row after TCRdb ran MiXCR on the reads. The sample yields roughly 2,600 distinct CDR3 sequences, over 60% seen once. Bone marrow was sampled from every patient at the time of active disease. This CDR3 spans 14 amino acids. Germline V gives CDR1 SGHTA, CDR2 FQGNSA. V shed 5 bases, J shed 2 bases, and the junction held 5 bases outside the gene matches. The source of this sequence is a donor over 35 with multiple myeloma. This table probably holds off-target reads from a library built for another chain. The chain recombines TRBV7-2 with TRBJ2-7, with 8 bases lining up with TRBD1. Sequencing input: a population of CD138-negative cells sorted from bone marrow. The CDR3 loop is CASSADRGPYEQYF. The CDR3 DNA reads TGTGCCAGCAGCGCTGACAGGGGCCCCTACGAGCAGTACTTC.